This entry concerns a single TCR beta chain. No cognate antigen has been identified for it. Nothing much larger sits one base from this clone, and base qualities are not available. This sample was taken from a study of blood T cell repertoires in COVID-19 (dated by TCRdb to the early 2020s). Study-wide context: Samples covering the acute and convalescent phases of COVID-19 were provided by collaborators in the United States, Italy and Spain. A freely available public database, intended as a resource for researchers studying the immune response to SARS-CoV-2, is where the repertoires were released. The samples were drawn from two sources: the first 160 participants of the ongoing ImmuneRACE study, and 950 to 1,500 subjects contributed by 6 global collaborators. Deeply sampled blood TCRbeta repertoires from subjects exposed to, actively infected with, or recovered from COVID-19 were included in the dataset. The material from the prospective study consisted of cDNA or gDNA derived from T cells, B-cell-depleted T cells, or PBMCs. Nearly every sample came with metadata listing a de-identified subject ID, COVID-19 status, age in years and sex. Where available, HLA class I and class II types were taken from metadata supplied by the sample provider and were not determined by assay-based typing.

TCRbeta CDR3 regions were amplified from genomic DNA by means of the immunoSEQ Assay, a bias-controlled multiplex PCR. As for the authors' bioinformatics: The number of nucleated cells in each sample was estimated from the amplification of reference gene primers within the assay. To quantify the absolute abundance of each unique TCRbeta CDR3 rearrangement, sequence reads were collapsed and filtered. Productive Simpson clonality was computed per sample as the square root of Simpson's diversity index over productive rearrangements. Held by TCRdb, this immuneACCESS table contains in-frame sequences only and omits some clones. Under half of the omission traces to an unresolved V gene where checked; the cause of the rest is unknown. The V and J calls and clone size are taken from that table; D and trimming were inferred from the DNA. This sample holds approximately 42,000 clones; more than 65% were observed only once. The ten largest account for around 64% of the sample.

General findings and caveats noted by the study authors: Clinical and demographic metadata were provided uncurated, with the amount varying by source and participant.

V is reduced by 1 base and J by 0 bases, leaving a spacing of 12 bases between them. Reading from cysteine to phenylalanine, the CDR3 counts 17 amino acids. The only DNA kept is the CDR3, 51 bases in frame from the first base. For CDR1 and CDR2, the germline V gene lists MGHRA and YSYEKL. Each collaborating institution followed its own protocols to collect whole blood in K2EDTA tubes. Collaborator samples were shipped for TCRbeta analysis as frozen whole blood, isolated PBMCs, or DNA extracted from either sample type. The sequencing sample was made of peripheral blood. The V gene is TRBV4-1 and the J gene is TRBJ1-4, with TRBD1 perhaps the D gene, on 5 matching bases. The sequence was collected from a man aged 80 or over with acute or convalescent COVID-19. The DNA sequence reads TGCGCCAGCAGCCAAGCGGGGGGAGGGGCAACTAATGAAAAACTGTTTTTT. It encodes CASSQAGGGATNEKLFF.